This entry features one T cell receptor beta chain sequence. Its cognate antigen is unknown. This sample is part of a study of a mutant IDH1 vaccine in newly diagnosed glioma. On the study more broadly: Males made up 62.5% and females approximately 40% of treated patients, whose mean age was roughly 40 years.

Described time point: week 23, last vaccination. Each dose delivered 300 ug of mutant IDH1 20-mer peptide subcutaneously with imiquimod. Here immunoSEQ multiplex PCR was the method, and the copy in TCRdb shows in-frame clones only, minus some. The profile covers tens of thousands of clones, with over 70% appearing a single time and roughly 6.2% taken by the ten largest. This CDR3 is built from 18 residues. The J segment lost 2 bases and the V segment lost 0 bases, leaving 4 bases of the junction unmatched. The germline CDR1 and CDR2 sequences are SGHRS and YFSETQ. The specimen comprised PBMCs, sampled from a glioma patient whose treatment included an IDH1 peptide vaccine. This rearrangement joins TRBV5-1 to TRBJ2-5; 16 bases map to TRBD2. This TCR was sampled from a man aged 40-55 years with glioma. This CDR3 is CASSLGGLAGGRQETQYF. DNA of the CDR3: TGCGCCAGCAGCTTGGGGGGACTAGCGGGGGGGCGTCAAGAGACCCAGTACTTC.